This TCR beta chain emerged from a study of shared clonotypes between healthy human individuals. Whole-study context: Every donor yielded three CD4 naive, three CD4 memory, two CD8 naive and one CD8 memory plate. Study-wide results and caveats: Represented genetic and exposure-history diversity was restricted by having few donors. Naive CD4 clonotypes overlapped across a few donors at approximately 4.5%.

On this clone itself: Its antigen is still unknown.

Sorted-subset replicate PCR reactions contained 150 to 200 ng DNA, corresponding to tens of thousands of T cell genomes. TCRdb's copy holds only in-frame clones and misses some; the assay was immunoSEQ multiplex PCR. The sample holds nearly 1 million clones, more than 75% seen once. Trimming removed 8 bases from V and 4 bases from J; junction bases left unmatched: 7. Germline values: CDR1 MNHNS, CDR2 SASEGT. The CDR3 has 15 amino acids. The sequence came from a young man in good health. The sequenced material came from memory CD4+ T cells sorted from blood. This sample's subset: CD45RA-negative fraction. The J gene is TRBJ2-7, the V gene TRBV6-1; 14 bases map to TRBD2. The CDR3 reads CASGGTSGGSYEQYF. CDR3 coding DNA: TGTGCCAGCGGAGGGACTAGCGGGGGTTCGTACGAGCAGTACTTC.